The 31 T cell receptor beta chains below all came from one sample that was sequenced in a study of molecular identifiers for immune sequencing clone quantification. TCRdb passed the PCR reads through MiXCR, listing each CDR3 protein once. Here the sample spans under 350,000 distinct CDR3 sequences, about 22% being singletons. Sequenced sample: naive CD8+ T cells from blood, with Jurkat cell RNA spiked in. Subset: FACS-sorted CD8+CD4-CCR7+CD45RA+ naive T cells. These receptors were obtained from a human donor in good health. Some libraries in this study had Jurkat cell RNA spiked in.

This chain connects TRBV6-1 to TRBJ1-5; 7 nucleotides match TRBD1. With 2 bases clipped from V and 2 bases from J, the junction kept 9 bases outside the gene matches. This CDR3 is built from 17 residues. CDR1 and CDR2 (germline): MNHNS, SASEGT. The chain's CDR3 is CASSELKGAEGNQPQHF. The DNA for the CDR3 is TGTGCCAGCAGTGAACTGAAGGGGGCTGAGGGCAATCAGCCCCAGCATTTT.

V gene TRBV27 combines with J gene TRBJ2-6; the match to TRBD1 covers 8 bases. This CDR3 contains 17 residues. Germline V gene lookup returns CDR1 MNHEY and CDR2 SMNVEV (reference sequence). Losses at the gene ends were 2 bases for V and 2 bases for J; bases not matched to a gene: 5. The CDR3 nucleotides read TGTGCCAGCAGTTTAATCGCAGGGGGCGCTGGGGCCAACGTCCTGACTTTC. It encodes CASSLIAGGAGANVLTF.

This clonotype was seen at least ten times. CDR3 DNA sequence: TGTGCCAGCAGCCGCGGACAGGGACCCTACAATGAGCAGTTCTTC. This sequence encodes CASSRGQGPYNEQFF. The chain joins TRBV7-9 to TRBJ2-1, with 8 bases that match TRBD1. Trimming at V came to 5 bases and at J to 2 bases, leaving 5 bases not matched to a gene. The CDR3 consists of 15 residues. The germline gives CDR1 SEHNR, CDR2 FQNEAQ (reference sequence). Drawing the rest from reference TRBV7-9 and TRBJ2-1, the complete variable domain is DTGVSQNPRHKITKRGQNVTFRCDPISEHNRLYWYRQTLGQGPEFLTYFQNEAQLEKSRLLSDRFSAERPKGSFSTLEIQRTEQGDSAMYLCASSRGQGPYNEQFFGPGTRLTVL.

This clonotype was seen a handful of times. The CDR3 reads CASSETDSYNQPQHF. The CDR3 DNA follows: TGCGCCAGCAGTGAGACCGACAGTTATAATCAGCCCCAGCATTTT. The chain uses TRBV10-1 and TRBJ1-5; D may be TRBD1 (5 bases). Trimming removed 2 bases at V and 4 bases at J, with 12 bases between. Looked up from germline, CDR1 is WNHNN and CDR2 is SYGVQD (reference sequence). CDR3 length equals 15 residues.

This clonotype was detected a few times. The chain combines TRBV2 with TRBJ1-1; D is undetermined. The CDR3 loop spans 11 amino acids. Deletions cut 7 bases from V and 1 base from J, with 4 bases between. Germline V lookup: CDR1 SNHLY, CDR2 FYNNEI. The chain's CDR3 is CASTENTEAFF. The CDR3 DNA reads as TGTGCCAGCACTGAGAACACTGAAGCTTTCTTT.

The CDR3 DNA follows: TGTGCCAGCAGTTTAATTGCGAACCCAGGTACGCAGTATTTT. This gives the protein CASSLIANPGTQYF. The rearrangement uses TRBV27 and TRBJ2-3; no reliable D call. The CDR3 has 14 amino acids. The V end lost 2 bases, the J end lost 8 bases, and 14 bases lay between the germline ends. Per the germline V gene, CDR1 is MNHEY and CDR2 is SMNVEV (reference sequence).

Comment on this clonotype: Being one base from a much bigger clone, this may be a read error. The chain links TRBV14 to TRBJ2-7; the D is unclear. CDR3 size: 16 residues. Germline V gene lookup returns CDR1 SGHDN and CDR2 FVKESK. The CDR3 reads CASSPQLGITSYERYF. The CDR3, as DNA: TGTGCCAGCAGCCCACAATTAGGGATTACATCGTACGAGCGGTACTTC.

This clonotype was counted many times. CDR3 residues: CASSFSPGEAFF. DNA of the CDR3: TGTGCCAGCAGCTTTTCCCCAGGTGAAGCTTTCTTT. The rearrangement joins TRBV5-4 to TRBJ1-1; D not certain. This CDR3 has 12 amino acids. CDR1 is SGHNT, CDR2 YYREEE, per germline (reference sequence). V lost 2 bases and J lost 7, with 9 bases in between.

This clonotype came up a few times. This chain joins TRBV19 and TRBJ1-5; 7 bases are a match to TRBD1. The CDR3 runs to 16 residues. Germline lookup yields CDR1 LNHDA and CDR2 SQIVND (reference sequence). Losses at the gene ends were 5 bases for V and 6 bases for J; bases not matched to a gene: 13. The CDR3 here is CASSFLGPGGVQPQHF. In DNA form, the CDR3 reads TGTGCCAGTAGTTTCCTCGGGCCAGGGGGGGTTCAGCCCCAGCATTTT. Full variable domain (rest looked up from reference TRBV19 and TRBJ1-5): DGGITQSPKYLFRKEGQNVTLSCEQNLNHDAMYWYRQDPGQGLRLIYYSQIVNDFQKGDIAEGYSVSREKKESFPLTVTSAQKNPTAFYLCASSFLGPGGVQPQHFGDGTRLSIL.

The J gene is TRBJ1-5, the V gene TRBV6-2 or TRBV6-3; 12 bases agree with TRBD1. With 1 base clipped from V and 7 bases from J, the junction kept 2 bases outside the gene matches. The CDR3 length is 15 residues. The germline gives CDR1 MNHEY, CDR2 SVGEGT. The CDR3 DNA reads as TGTGCCAGCAGTTACTGGGACAGGGGGCCCCAGCCCCAGCATTTT. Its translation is CASSYWDRGPQPQHF.

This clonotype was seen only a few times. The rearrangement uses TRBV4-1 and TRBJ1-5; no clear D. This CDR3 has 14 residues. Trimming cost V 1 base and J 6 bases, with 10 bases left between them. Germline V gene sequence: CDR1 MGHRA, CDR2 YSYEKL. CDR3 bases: TGCGCCAGCAGCCAAGTGGGTGAGAGTCAGCCCCAGCATTTT. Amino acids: CASSQVGESQPQHF.

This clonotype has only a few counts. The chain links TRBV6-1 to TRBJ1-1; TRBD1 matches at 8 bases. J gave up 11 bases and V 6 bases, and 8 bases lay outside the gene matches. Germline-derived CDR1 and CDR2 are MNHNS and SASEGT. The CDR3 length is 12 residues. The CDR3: CASRNQGARAFF. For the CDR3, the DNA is TGTGCCAGCAGGAATCAGGGGGCGCGGGCTTTCTTT.

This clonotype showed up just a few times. DNA of the CDR3: TGTGCCAGCAGTTACTCGATTCGGGGGCAGCAGCCCCAGCATTTT. Translated, it gives CASSYSIRGQQPQHF. The gene calls are TRBV6-2 or TRBV6-3 and TRBJ1-5, with D maybe TRBD1 (6 bases). The CDR3 is 15 residues long. Germline lookup yields CDR1 MNHEY and CDR2 SVGEGT. The V and J ends lost 0 bases and 7 bases respectively, with 13 bases between them.

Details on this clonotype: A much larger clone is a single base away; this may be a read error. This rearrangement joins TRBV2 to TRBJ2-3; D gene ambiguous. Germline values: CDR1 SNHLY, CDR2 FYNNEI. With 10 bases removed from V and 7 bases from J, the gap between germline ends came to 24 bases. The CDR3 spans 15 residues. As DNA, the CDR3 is TGTGCCACCCACCGCGTTTTCCGCAGCTTAAATACGCAGTATTTT. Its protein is CATHRVFRSLNTQYF.

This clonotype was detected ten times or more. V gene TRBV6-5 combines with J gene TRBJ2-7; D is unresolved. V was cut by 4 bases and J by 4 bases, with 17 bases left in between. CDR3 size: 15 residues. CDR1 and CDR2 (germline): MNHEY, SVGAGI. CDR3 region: CASSLTQAQLYEQYF. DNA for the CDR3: TGTGCCAGCAGTTTAACTCAGGCCCAATTGTACGAGCAGTACTTC.

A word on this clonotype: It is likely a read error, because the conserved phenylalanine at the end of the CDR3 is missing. CDR3 protein: CASSYTTGRNYGYTC. The CDR3 DNA follows: TGTGCCAGCAGTTACACGACAGGGCGTAACTATGGCTACACCTGC. The rearrangement uses TRBV6-5 and TRBJ1-2; TRBD1 aligns across 7 bases. The CDR3 loop spans 15 amino acids. Trimming removed 2 bases from V and 1 base from J; junction bases left unmatched: 4. Germline V gives CDR1 MNHEY, CDR2 SVGAGI.

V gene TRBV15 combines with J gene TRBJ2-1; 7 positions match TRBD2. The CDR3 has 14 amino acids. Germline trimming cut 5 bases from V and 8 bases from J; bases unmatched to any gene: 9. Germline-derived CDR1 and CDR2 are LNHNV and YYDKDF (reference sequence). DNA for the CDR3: TGTGCCACCAGCGGGAGGACTAGGGTCGATGAGCAGTTCTTC. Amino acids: CATSGRTRVDEQFF. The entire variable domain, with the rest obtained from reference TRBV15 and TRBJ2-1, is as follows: DAMVIQNPRYQVTQFGKPVTLSCSQTLNHNVMYWYQQKSSQAPKLLFHYYDKDFNNEADTPDNFQSRRPNTSFCFLDIRSPGLGDTAMYLCATSGRTRVDEQFFGPGTRLTVL.

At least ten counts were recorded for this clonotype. For the CDR3, the DNA is TGTGCCAGCAGTTTCTCGGACAGCCGGGGCACTGAAGCTTTCTTT. The encoded protein is CASSFSDSRGTEAFF. The genes are TRBV28 and TRBJ1-1; TRBD1 is a possible D gene (6 bases). The V and J ends lost 3 bases and 4 bases respectively, with 15 bases between them. Germline CDR1 MDHEN, CDR2 SYDVKM. The CDR3 length is 15 residues.

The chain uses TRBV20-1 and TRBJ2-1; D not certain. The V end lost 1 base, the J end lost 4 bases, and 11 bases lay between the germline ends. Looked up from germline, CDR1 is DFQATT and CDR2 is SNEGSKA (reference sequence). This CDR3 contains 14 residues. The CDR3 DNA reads TGCAGTGCTAGAGTAGGAGCGTATTACAATGAGCAGTTCTTC. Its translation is CSARVGAYYNEQFF.

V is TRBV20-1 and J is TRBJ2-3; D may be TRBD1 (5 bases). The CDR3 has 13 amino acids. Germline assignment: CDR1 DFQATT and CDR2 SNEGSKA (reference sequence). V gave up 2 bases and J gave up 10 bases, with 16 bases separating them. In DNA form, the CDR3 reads TGCAGTGCTAGAATAGGCAGGGCTCATTCGCAGTATTTT. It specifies CSARIGRAHSQYF.

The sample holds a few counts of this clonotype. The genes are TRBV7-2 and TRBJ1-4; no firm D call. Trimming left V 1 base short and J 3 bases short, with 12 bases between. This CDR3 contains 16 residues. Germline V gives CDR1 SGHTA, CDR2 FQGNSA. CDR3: CASSLDVRAPNEKLFF. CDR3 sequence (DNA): TGTGCCAGCAGCTTAGATGTGAGGGCCCCTAATGAAAAACTGTTTTTT.

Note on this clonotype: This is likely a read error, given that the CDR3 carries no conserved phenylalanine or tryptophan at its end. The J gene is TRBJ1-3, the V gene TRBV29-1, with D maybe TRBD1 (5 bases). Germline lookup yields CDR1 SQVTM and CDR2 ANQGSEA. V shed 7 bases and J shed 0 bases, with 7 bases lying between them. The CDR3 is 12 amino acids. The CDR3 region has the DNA TGCAGCGGGAGGGGCTCTGGAAACACCATATATTCT. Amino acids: CSGRGSGNTIYS.

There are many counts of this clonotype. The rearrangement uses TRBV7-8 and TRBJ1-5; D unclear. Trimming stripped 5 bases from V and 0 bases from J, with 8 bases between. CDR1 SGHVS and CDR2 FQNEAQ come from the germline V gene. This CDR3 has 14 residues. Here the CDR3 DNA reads TGTGCCAGCAGCGGACGGTATAGCAATCAGCCCCAGCATTTT. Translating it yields CASSGRYSNQPQHF.

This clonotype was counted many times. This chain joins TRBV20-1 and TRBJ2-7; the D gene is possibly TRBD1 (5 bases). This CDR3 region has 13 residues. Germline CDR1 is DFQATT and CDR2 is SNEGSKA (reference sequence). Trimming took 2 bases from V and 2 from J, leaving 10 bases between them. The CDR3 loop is CSARQGLAYEQYF. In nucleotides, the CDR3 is TGCAGTGCTAGACAGGGTTTGGCCTACGAGCAGTACTTC.

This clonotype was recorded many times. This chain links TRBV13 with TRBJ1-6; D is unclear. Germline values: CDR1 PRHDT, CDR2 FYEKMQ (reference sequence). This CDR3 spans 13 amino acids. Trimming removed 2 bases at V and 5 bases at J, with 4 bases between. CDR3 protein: CASSLNDNSPLHF. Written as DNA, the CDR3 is TGTGCCAGCAGCTTAAACGATAATTCACCCCTCCACTTT.

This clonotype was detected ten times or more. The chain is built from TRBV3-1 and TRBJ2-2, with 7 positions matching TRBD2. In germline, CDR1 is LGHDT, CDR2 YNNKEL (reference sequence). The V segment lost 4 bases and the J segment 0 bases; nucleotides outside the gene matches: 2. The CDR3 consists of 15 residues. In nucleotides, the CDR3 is TGTGCCAGCAGCCCCCGGGGGGCGAACACCGGGGAGCTGTTTTTT. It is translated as CASSPRGANTGELFF.

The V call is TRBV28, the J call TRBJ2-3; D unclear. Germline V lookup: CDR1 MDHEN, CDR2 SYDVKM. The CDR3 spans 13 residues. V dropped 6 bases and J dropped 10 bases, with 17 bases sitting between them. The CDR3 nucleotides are TGTGCCAGCAGACAAACCCCTACGGATCCGCAGTATTTT. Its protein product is CASRQTPTDPQYF.

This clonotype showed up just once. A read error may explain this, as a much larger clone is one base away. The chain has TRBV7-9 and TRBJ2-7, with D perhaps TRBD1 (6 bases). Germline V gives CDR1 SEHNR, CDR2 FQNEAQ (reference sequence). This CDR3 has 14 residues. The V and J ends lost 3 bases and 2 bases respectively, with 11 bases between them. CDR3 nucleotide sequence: TGTGCCAGCAGCTTTCCAGACAGGACCTACGAGCAGTACTTC. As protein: CASSFPDRTYEQYF.

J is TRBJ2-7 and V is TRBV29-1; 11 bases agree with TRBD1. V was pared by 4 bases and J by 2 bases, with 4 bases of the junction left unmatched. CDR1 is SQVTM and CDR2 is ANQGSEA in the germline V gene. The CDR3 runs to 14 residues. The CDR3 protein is CSVARGQGAYEQYF. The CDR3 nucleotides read TGCAGCGTTGCGCGGGGACAGGGGGCCTACGAGCAGTACTTC.

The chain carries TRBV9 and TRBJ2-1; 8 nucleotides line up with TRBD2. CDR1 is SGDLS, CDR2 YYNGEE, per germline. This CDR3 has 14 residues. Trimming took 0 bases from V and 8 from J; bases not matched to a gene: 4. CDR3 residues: CASSVVSAGDEQFF. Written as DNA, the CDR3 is TGTGCCAGCAGCGTAGTTTCAGCGGGAGATGAGCAGTTCTTC.

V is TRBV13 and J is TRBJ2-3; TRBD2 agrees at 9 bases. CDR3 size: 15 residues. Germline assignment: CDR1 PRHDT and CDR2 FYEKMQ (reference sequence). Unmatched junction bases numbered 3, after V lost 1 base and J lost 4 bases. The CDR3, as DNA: TGTGCCAGCAGCTTAGCAGCGGGGGGATCAGATACGCAGTATTTT. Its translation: CASSLAAGGSDTQYF.